Listed here is a single T cell receptor (beta chain). Profiling relied on immunoSEQ multiplex PCR, and the TCRdb table lists in-frame clones only, not all of them. This sample has about 140,000 clones; approximately 94% occur once, and the top ten carry roughly 14%. The data derive from a study of control samples from healthy donors and cancer patients. The TCR was taken from a man in his forties in good health. The sequenced sample was blood.

In DNA form, the CDR3 reads TGTGCCAGCAGTTTAGGGACAGGGGGAGATCGGCAGTACTTC. It is translated as CASSLGTGGDRQYF. V usage is TRBV27 and J usage is TRBJ2-7; 11 bases are shared with TRBD1. Germline trimming cut 2 bases from V and 9 bases from J; bases unmatched to any gene: 6. This CDR3 has 14 amino acids. CDR1 is MNHEY and CDR2 is SMNVEV in the germline V gene (reference sequence).